This T cell receptor (beta chain) is from a study of OX40 agonist ivuxolimab in advanced cancers. The wider study: A mean age of about 59 years, range roughly 23 to 85, was recorded, and 82.7% were male.

Here immunoSEQ multiplex PCR was the method, and the copy in TCRdb shows in-frame clones only, minus some. There are approximately 91,000 clones in the sample; 65% to 90% occur only once, and around 2% lies in the top ten. At baseline, cycle 4 day 1, and cycle 7 day 1, blood was sampled. The origin of this receptor is an adult with an advanced solid tumor such as melanoma, head and neck, liver or kidney cancer. Sequencing was performed on CD4+ or CD8+ T cells sorted from blood, taken in a trial of the OX40 agonist ivuxolimab.

This CDR3 is CASSLVYTLASGANVLTF. CDR3 nucleotide sequence: TGTGCCAGCAGCTTAGTGTATACTCTGGCCTCTGGGGCCAACGTCCTGACTTTC. The chain joins TRBV7-2 to TRBJ2-6; D unresolved. The germline gives CDR1 SGHTA, CDR2 FQGNSA. The CDR3 is made up of 18 amino acids. V was trimmed by 1 base and J by 0 bases, leaving 13 bases between them.